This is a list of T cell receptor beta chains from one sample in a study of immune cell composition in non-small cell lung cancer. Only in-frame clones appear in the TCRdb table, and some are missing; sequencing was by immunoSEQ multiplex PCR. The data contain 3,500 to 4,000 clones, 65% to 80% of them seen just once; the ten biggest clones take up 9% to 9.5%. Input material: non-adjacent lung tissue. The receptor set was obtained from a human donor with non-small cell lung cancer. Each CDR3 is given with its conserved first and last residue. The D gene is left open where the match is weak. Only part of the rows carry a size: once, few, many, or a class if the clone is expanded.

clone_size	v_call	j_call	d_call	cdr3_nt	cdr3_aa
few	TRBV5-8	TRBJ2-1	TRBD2	TGTGCCAGCAGCCCCGAGGGGGTAGCGGGAGTCAAGGCTGCCTACAATGAGCAGTTCTTC	CASSPEGVAGVKAAYNEQFF
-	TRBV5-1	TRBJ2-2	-	TGCGCCAGCAGCTTGGAGCGGAACACCGGGGAGCTGTTTTTT	CASSLERNTGELFF
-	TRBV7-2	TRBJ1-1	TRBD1	TGTGCCAGCAGCACGGGGGACAGGGTCTACACTGAAGCTTTCTTT	CASSTGDRVYTEAFF
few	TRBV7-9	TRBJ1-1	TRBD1	TGTGCCAGCAGCGGAACGACAGGGATGTACACTGAAGCTTTCTTT	CASSGTTGMYTEAFF
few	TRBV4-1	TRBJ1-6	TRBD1	TGCGCCAGCAGCCCTTCGGACAGGGCGTATAATTCACCCCTCCACTTT	CASSPSDRAYNSPLHF
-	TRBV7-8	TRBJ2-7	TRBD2	TGTGCCAGCAGCTTAGTCCCCGGGACTAGGTTTTACGAGCAGTACTTC	CASSLVPGTRFYEQYF
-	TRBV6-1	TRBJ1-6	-	TGTGCCAGCAGTGACCAGCTACAGGGACGCTCCTATAATTCACCCCTCCACTTT	CASSDQLQGRSYNSPLHF
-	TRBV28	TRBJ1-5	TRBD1	TGTGCCAGCAGAAACCGGGACAGGGGGTACAGCAATCAGCCCCAGCATTTT	CASRNRDRGYSNQPQHF
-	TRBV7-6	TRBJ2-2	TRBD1	TGTGCCAGCAGCGAACGGGACAGGGCCGACACCGGGGAGCTGTTTTTT	CASSERDRADTGELFF
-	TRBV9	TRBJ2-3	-	TGTGCCAGCAGCGCATTGACTCTAGATACGCAGTATTTT	CASSALTLDTQYF
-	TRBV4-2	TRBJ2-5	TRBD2	TGTGCCAGCAGCCAAATCGGTCGAACTAGCGGGGCCGAGACCCAGTACTTC	CASSQIGRTSGAETQYF
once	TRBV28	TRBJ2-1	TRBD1	TGTGCCAGCGGGGGACAGGCTTACAATGAGCAGTTCTTC	CASGGQAYNEQFF
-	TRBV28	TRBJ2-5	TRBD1	TGTGCCAGCAGTTCGGGGACAGGGAGTGTGACGGAGACCCAGTACTTC	CASSSGTGSVTETQYF
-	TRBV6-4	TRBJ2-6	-	TGTGCCAGCAGTGACGGTGGAGGCTCTGGGGCCAACGTCCTGACTTTC	CASSDGGGSGANVLTF
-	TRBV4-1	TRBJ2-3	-	TGCGCCAGCAGCCAAGCGGGGTTCACAGATACGCAGTATTTT	CASSQAGFTDTQYF
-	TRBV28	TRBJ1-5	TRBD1	TGTGCCAGCAGTCCAGGGGGCGCGAGTCAGCCCCAGCATTTT	CASSPGGASQPQHF
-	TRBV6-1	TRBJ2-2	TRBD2	TGTGCCAGCAGTTCTAGCGGGAACACCGGGGAGCTGTTTTTT	CASSSSGNTGELFF